This T cell receptor beta chain was recovered during a study of blood T cells in healthy people across ages. A note on this clonotype: Its matching antigen is unknown.

No fewer than 7 million PBMCs went into each sample. With a J-beta primer mix and a sample-barcoded 5' primer, a second PCR ran 7 to 11 cycles. TCRdb independently ran MiXCR on the 5' RACE reads; one entry per CDR3 protein. The sample yields 700,000 to 950,000 distinct CDR3 sequences, 55% to 75% seen once. Study-wide findings and caveats: It was not known whether donors were CMV positive (a possible confounder of expanded clonotype changes).

The sequenced material came from blood. The clonotype comes from a man younger than 45 in good health.

The CDR3 loop is CASTLPDRLSTQYF. CDR3 DNA sequence: TGTGCCAGCACCCTGCCCGACAGGCTTTCGACCCAGTACTTC. The chain employs TRBV2 and TRBJ2-5, with D possibly matching TRBD1 (6 bases). The V and J ends lost 7 bases and 7 bases respectively, with 19 bases between them. The germline V gene encodes CDR1 SNHLY and CDR2 FYNNEI. The CDR3 loop spans 14 amino acids.